This T cell receptor (beta chain) was identified in a study of blood T cell repertoires in COVID-19. Only in-frame clones appear in the TCRdb table, and some are missing; sequencing was by immunoSEQ multiplex PCR. Counted here are about 120,000 clones, about 85% occurring once; the ten biggest clones make up under 2%. Looked up from germline, CDR1 is SNHLY and CDR2 is FYNNEI. Trimming stripped 4 bases from V and 5 bases from J, with 12 bases between. CDR3 length: 13 amino acids. The sequenced sample consisted of peripheral blood. The sequence was obtained from a man between 50 and 59 years old with acute or convalescent COVID-19. The chain combines TRBV2 with TRBJ2-7; possible D gene TRBD1, 6 bases. For the CDR3, the DNA is TGTGCCAGCAGTGTTCCCGGGACAAACGAGCAGTACTTC. As protein: CASSVPGTNEQYF.